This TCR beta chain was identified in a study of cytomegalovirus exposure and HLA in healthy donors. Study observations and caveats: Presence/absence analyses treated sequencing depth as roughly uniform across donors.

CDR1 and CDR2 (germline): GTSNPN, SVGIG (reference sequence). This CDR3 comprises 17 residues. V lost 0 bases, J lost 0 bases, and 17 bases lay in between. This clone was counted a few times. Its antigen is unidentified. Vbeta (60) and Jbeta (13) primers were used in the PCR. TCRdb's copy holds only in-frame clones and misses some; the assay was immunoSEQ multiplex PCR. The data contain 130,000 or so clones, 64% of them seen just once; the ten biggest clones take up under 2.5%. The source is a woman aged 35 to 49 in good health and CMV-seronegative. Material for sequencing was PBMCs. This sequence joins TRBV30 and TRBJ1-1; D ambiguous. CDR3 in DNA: TGTGCCTGGAGTGTTTACCGGGAGGGATTTATGAACACTGAAGCTTTCTTT. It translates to CAWSVYREGFMNTEAFF.